This record concerns one T cell receptor (beta chain) sequence. TCRdb's copy holds only in-frame clones and misses some; the assay was immunoSEQ multiplex PCR. The sample yields some 31,000 clones, about 80% seen once. The data are from a study of PD-L1 blockade in urothelial cancer. Study at large: Intravenous atezolizumab, 1,200 mg every 3 weeks, was begun by patients around 2014.

Germline-derived CDR1 and CDR2 are KGHSH and LQKENI. The CDR3 has 13 residues. V gave up 1 base and J gave up 6 bases, with 9 bases separating them. Time point described: peripheral blood 6 weeks after treatment start. This chain joins TRBV18 and TRBJ1-1; D unclear. The TCR sequence derives from a man in his sixties or seventies with urothelial cancer. The sequencing used PBMCs, collected around atezolizumab (anti-PD-L1) treatment. The CDR3 bases are TGTGCCAGCTCACCACTTCCGAGGGCTGAAGCTTTCTTT. Its protein is CASSPLPRAEAFF.